The present T cell receptor beta chain was sequenced within a study of T cells in women clearing cervical HPV infection (dated by TCRdb to the late 2010s). Turning to the overall study: The cases were roughly 25 women with histologically confirmed HPV16-related CIN3 or worse, and 2 of these cases were invasive cancers. The 20 to 25 controls were women who cleared a single incident HPV16 infection within 12 months without developing precancer or cancer. Case blood was taken at the visit when the lesion was first identified, whereas control blood was taken when infection was no longer detected. Among cases, blood sampling occurred a median of about 150 days after lesion detection, with an interquartile range of roughly 85 to 210 days. Because only a few women had HLA typing data, the possibility that HLA type acted as a confounder could not be ruled out. This exploratory proof-of-principle case-control study, nested within the Guanacaste HPV Natural History Study in Costa Rica, compared TCR repertoires among women with different cervical HPV16 outcomes. Cases and controls were matched on year of sample collection and on age within five years. Median age was roughly 33 years in cases versus roughly 37 in controls, and baseline characteristics did not differ significantly. In the parent cohort, fewer than 13,000 women aged 18 or older were enrolled in Guanacaste, Costa Rica, during 1993 to 1994 and were followed for seven years. Quality controls consisted of five blinded duplicates per group, for a total of some 60 samples made up of about 50 participants and roughly ten replicates.

Notes on this clone: Which antigen it targets is not known. The CDR3 end falls 3 residues outside the read, so it is completed with the germline J gene.

Every participant had a single incident cervical HPV16 infection, and prevalent HPV16 infections were excluded. Cervical HPV DNA was detected by MY09/MY11 PCR, and genotyping was performed by dot-blot hybridization. About 14 mL of heparinized blood was centrifuged, after which the buffy coat was aliquoted, frozen at -30 degrees C, and then stored at -80 degrees C. Genomic DNA was extracted from buffy coat specimens using QIAGEN kits. Based on the germline V gene, the CDR1 and CDR2 sequences are SGHRS and YFSETQ. V trim: 5 bases; J trim: 5 bases; unmatched bases: 7. CDR3 length: 15 amino acids, cysteine to phenylalanine. Of the CDR3's DNA, 36 bases were read; they are in frame from base 1. The investigation overall reported the following: TRBV6-7 relative abundance was lower in cases than in controls (around 0.11% versus 0.16%; Bonferroni P = 0.0008). Random forest classifiers combining richness and V gene abundances distinguished cases from controls with an estimated AUC of around 0.79. Whether associations preceded infection or resulted from infection could not be shown with the cross-sectional design, and effector/memory subsets and HPV-specific T cells were not isolated. CIN3+ cases had significantly higher TCR repertoire richness than controls across sequencing depths, but evenness did not differ between the groups. Because T-cell numbers per sample were unknown, differences in richness could reflect varying T-cell content rather than repertoire biology.

TCR beta CDR3 regions were amplified by multiplex PCR from an average of about 1,300 ng genomic DNA per sample using the immunoSEQ assay. The assay corrected primer bias using a complete synthetic TCR repertoire to establish an amplification baseline. Amplicons were sequenced on the Illumina platform. Concerning the study's data processing: Error correction of the sequences involved clustering with frequency ratios plus a modified nearest-neighbor algorithm, after which the sequences were analyzed in the immunoSEQ Analyzer using IMGT gene definitions. At each rarefaction depth, TCR richness and evenness were averaged across 20 rarefaction repeats, and any sample with fewer sequences than the depth was left out. Wilcoxon rank sum tests with FDR correction were used to compare V, D and J gene relative abundances between the groups. Blinded duplicates gave an intraclass correlation of 95% to 97% for TCR richness and an average of around 76% across 66 gene segments. TCRdb's version of the immuneACCESS table is confined to in-frame rearrangements and falls short of the full clone set. An unresolved V gene accounts for under half of the shortfall where checked; the remainder is of unknown origin. Clonal size and the V and J genes are those of that table, whereas D and trimming came from the DNA. This sample's table lists fewer than 30,000 clones. Roughly 5.3% of the sample is taken by the ten largest.

This clonotype was sampled from a woman between 18 and 70 years old with a cervical HPV16 infection that either progressed to CIN3+ or cleared (not recorded which). The sequencing input was blood buffy coat. The sequence joins TRBV5-1 to TRBJ2-2; TRBD1 aligns with 9 central bases. The CDR3 bases that were read are TGCGCCAGCAGGGACTACAGGGGGCTGACCGGGGAG. It translates as CASRDYRGLTGE. From start to end, the CDR3 is CASRDYRGLTGELFF.